The rows below give T cell receptor beta chains drawn from one sample of a study of T cells in Graves' hyperthyroidism and ophthalmopathy. One entry per CDR3 protein, called by TCRdb with MiXCR from the multiplex PCR reads. The sample has 300,000 to 400,000 distinct CDR3 sequences; 13% are singletons. The sequenced sample was blood. The receptors originated from a woman aged 18 to 35 with Graves' hyperthyroidism. The CDR3 runs from the conserved cysteine through the conserved F or W. A D gene is named only where the DNA matches it firmly. Clone size, where shown, is once, few, many, or a class for clones that have expanded.

J gene: TRBJ2-1; clone size: many; CDR3 length: 16; D gene: NA; V gene: TRBV28; CDR3 DNA: TGTGCCAGCAGTCCCGCGGGACAGACCTCCTACAATGAGCAGTTCTTC; CDR3 protein: CASSPAGQTSYNEQFF
J gene: TRBJ2-1; clone size: many; CDR3 length: 16; D gene: TRBD2; V gene: TRBV7-2; CDR3 DNA: TGTGCCAGCAGCTTAGTAGCGGGAGGAGGGGGCCGAGAGCAGTTCTTC; CDR3 protein: CASSLVAGGGGREQFF
J gene: TRBJ2-3; clone size: few; CDR3 length: 11; D gene: NA; V gene: TRBV24-1; CDR3 DNA: TGTGCCACCTGGGCCGGGGATACGCAGTATTTT; CDR3 protein: CATWAGDTQYF
J gene: TRBJ2-3; clone size: many; CDR3 length: 14; D gene: NA; V gene: TRBV4-3; CDR3 DNA: TGCGCCAGCAGCCAAGGAACAGGGTTGGATACGCAGTATTTT; CDR3 protein: CASSQGTGLDTQYF
J gene: TRBJ2-3; clone size: NA; CDR3 length: 16; D gene: TRBD2; V gene: TRBV27; CDR3 DNA: TGTGCCAGCAGCACGATCTGGGGGGGGAAGGCAGATACGCAGTATTTT; CDR3 protein: CASSTIWGGKADTQYF
J gene: TRBJ1-2; clone size: NA; CDR3 length: 14; D gene: NA; V gene: TRBV6-1; CDR3 DNA: TGTGCCAGCAGTTATCCATCGGGCAGGGGATTCTACACCTTC; CDR3 protein: CASSYPSGRGFYTF
J gene: TRBJ1-5; clone size: many; CDR3 length: 15; D gene: NA; V gene: TRBV27; CDR3 DNA: TGTGCCAGCAGTTTATACCCAGGCAGCAATCAGCCCCAGCATTTT; CDR3 protein: CASSLYPGSNQPQHF
J gene: TRBJ2-7; clone size: many; CDR3 length: 13; D gene: NA; V gene: TRBV20-1; CDR3 DNA: TGCAGTGCTAGAGAACCCGGCAGGTGGGAGCAGTACTTC; CDR3 protein: CSAREPGRWEQYF
J gene: TRBJ2-7; clone size: many; CDR3 length: 13; D gene: TRBD1; V gene: TRBV18; CDR3 DNA: TGTGCCAGCTCACCAAAAACAGGGGTCGAGCAGTACTTC; CDR3 protein: CASSPKTGVEQYF
J gene: TRBJ1-1; clone size: many; CDR3 length: 12; D gene: NA; V gene: TRBV6-1; CDR3 DNA: TGTGCCAGCAGCGGACGGGGCACTGAAGCTTTCTTT; CDR3 protein: CASSGRGTEAFF
J gene: TRBJ2-7; clone size: many; CDR3 length: 12; D gene: TRBD2; V gene: TRBV28; CDR3 DNA: TGTGCCAGCAGTCCCGAGCGGGAGAAGCAGTACTTC; CDR3 protein: CASSPEREKQYF
J gene: TRBJ2-1; clone size: few; CDR3 length: 15; D gene: NA; V gene: TRBV20-1; CDR3 DNA: TGCAGTGCTGGGAGGGGACAGAGCTCCTACAATGAGCAGTTCTTC; CDR3 protein: CSAGRGQSSYNEQFF
J gene: TRBJ2-1; clone size: many; CDR3 length: 13; D gene: NA; V gene: TRBV20-1; CDR3 DNA: TGCAGTGCTCTGAGCTGGGGGTACGATGAGCAGTTCTTC; CDR3 protein: CSALSWGYDEQFF
J gene: TRBJ2-7; clone size: many; CDR3 length: 16; D gene: TRBD2; V gene: TRBV4-3; CDR3 DNA: TGCGCCAGCAGCCACGATCGGACTAGCGGGGGGTACGAGCAGTACTTC; CDR3 protein: CASSHDRTSGGYEQYF
J gene: TRBJ1-1; clone size: many; CDR3 length: 15; D gene: TRBD1; V gene: TRBV18; CDR3 DNA: TGTGCCAGCTCACCCAGGGCAGGGGGCGGCACTGAAGCTTTCTTT; CDR3 protein: CASSPRAGGGTEAFF
J gene: TRBJ2-3; clone size: many; CDR3 length: 16; D gene: TRBD1; V gene: TRBV15; CDR3 DNA: TGTGCCACCAGCAGTCCCTTCGGGACAGGGAGCGATACGCAGTATTTT; CDR3 protein: CATSSPFGTGSDTQYF
J gene: TRBJ2-2; clone size: few; CDR3 length: 16; D gene: NA; V gene: TRBV11-2; CDR3 DNA: TGTGCCAGCAGCCCTACGGTCTCGGTGGGGGCCGGGGAGCTGTTTTTT; CDR3 protein: CASSPTVSVGAGELFF
J gene: TRBJ1-5; clone size: many; CDR3 length: 14; D gene: NA; V gene: TRBV6-1; CDR3 DNA: TGTGCCAGCAGTGCGGACACGGGGGGTCAGCCCCAGCATTTT; CDR3 protein: CASSADTGGQPQHF
J gene: TRBJ2-7; clone size: many; CDR3 length: 15; D gene: NA; V gene: TRBV2; CDR3 DNA: TGTGCCAGCAGTGACCCTCGGGACATCGCCTACGAGCAGTACTTC; CDR3 protein: CASSDPRDIAYEQYF
J gene: TRBJ1-2; clone size: few; CDR3 length: 15; D gene: TRBD1; V gene: TRBV9; CDR3 DNA: TGTGCCAGCAGCATTGGGACAGGGACGTCCTATGGCTACACCTTC; CDR3 protein: CASSIGTGTSYGYTF
J gene: TRBJ2-1; clone size: many; CDR3 length: 19; D gene: TRBD2; V gene: TRBV20-1; CDR3 DNA: TGCAGTGCTTTGGGCTTGGGGCTAGCGGGCGCCCCCCATGACAATGAGCAGTTCTTC; CDR3 protein: CSALGLGLAGAPHDNEQFF
J gene: TRBJ1-5; clone size: many; CDR3 length: 12; D gene: NA; V gene: TRBV11-3; CDR3 DNA: TGTGCCAGGACAGTCCTAAATCAGCCCCAGCATTTT; CDR3 protein: CARTVLNQPQHF
J gene: TRBJ2-7; clone size: few; CDR3 length: 13; D gene: NA; V gene: TRBV28; CDR3 DNA: TGTGCCAGCAGTTTAGAGGACCGGTACGAGCAGTACTTC; CDR3 protein: CASSLEDRYEQYF
J gene: TRBJ2-7; clone size: many; CDR3 length: 16; D gene: TRBD1; V gene: TRBV14; CDR3 DNA: TGTGCCAGCAGCCAGGCCGGGACAGGGGGCTTTTACGAGCAGTACTTC; CDR3 protein: CASSQAGTGGFYEQYF
J gene: TRBJ2-1; clone size: NA; CDR3 length: 13; D gene: NA; V gene: TRBV20-1; CDR3 DNA: TGCAGAGACCTCCGGGACTCGCATTGCGAGCAGTTCTTC; CDR3 protein: CRDLRDSHCEQFF
J gene: TRBJ2-7; clone size: many; CDR3 length: 15; D gene: NA; V gene: TRBV6-5; CDR3 DNA: TGTGCCAGCAGTTACTCGGGGGGAATCATGCGCGAGCAGTACTTC; CDR3 protein: CASSYSGGIMREQYF
J gene: TRBJ2-1; clone size: few; CDR3 length: 18; D gene: TRBD1; V gene: TRBV28; CDR3 DNA: TGTGCCAGCAGGGTGACAGGGGTCCAGCGTCACCCCTACAATGAGCAGTTCTTC; CDR3 protein: CASRVTGVQRHPYNEQFF
J gene: TRBJ2-7; clone size: many; CDR3 length: 16; D gene: NA; V gene: TRBV4-1; CDR3 DNA: TGCGCCAGCAGCCAGCCTCACCGGGACACGAACTACGAGCAGTACTTC; CDR3 protein: CASSQPHRDTNYEQYF
J gene: TRBJ2-1; clone size: many; CDR3 length: 13; D gene: NA; V gene: TRBV5-1; CDR3 DNA: TGCGCCAGCAGCTCCACTAGAATGGCTGAGCAGTTCTTC; CDR3 protein: CASSSTRMAEQFF
J gene: TRBJ2-7; clone size: many; CDR3 length: 14; D gene: TRBD2; V gene: TRBV5-1; CDR3 DNA: TGCGCCAGCTCCCCACTAAGCGGGGGGGACGAGCAGTACTTC; CDR3 protein: CASSPLSGGDEQYF
J gene: TRBJ2-7; clone size: many; CDR3 length: 11; D gene: NA; V gene: TRBV20-1; CDR3 DNA: TGCAGTGCCCCCCGCTCCGTTGAGCAGTACTTC; CDR3 protein: CSAPRSVEQYF
J gene: TRBJ1-1; clone size: few; CDR3 length: 15; D gene: NA; V gene: TRBV5-1; CDR3 DNA: TGCGCCAGCAGCTTGGCCTCCATGGGTTTCACTGAAGCTTTCTTT; CDR3 protein: CASSLASMGFTEAFF
J gene: TRBJ2-5; clone size: many; CDR3 length: 14; D gene: NA; V gene: TRBV7-7; CDR3 DNA: TGTGCTAGCAGCTTATCCGTTGCCCAAGAGACCCAGTACTTC; CDR3 protein: CASSLSVAQETQYF
J gene: TRBJ2-7; clone size: many; CDR3 length: 15; D gene: NA; V gene: TRBV4-2; CDR3 DNA: TGTGCCAGCAGCCCCCTCCCCGGGACCGATTACGAGCAGTACTTC; CDR3 protein: CASSPLPGTDYEQYF
J gene: TRBJ2-7; clone size: many; CDR3 length: 15; D gene: TRBD2; V gene: TRBV29-1; CDR3 DNA: TGCAGCGTTGAAGGACTAGCGGGGAGCTCCTACGAGCAGTACTTC; CDR3 protein: CSVEGLAGSSYEQYF
J gene: TRBJ2-1; clone size: many; CDR3 length: 15; D gene: TRBD2; V gene: TRBV7-3; CDR3 DNA: TGTGCCAGCAGCTCGATAGCGGGAGCGAACAATGAGCAGTTCTTC; CDR3 protein: CASSSIAGANNEQFF
J gene: TRBJ1-2; clone size: NA; CDR3 length: 13; D gene: NA; V gene: TRBV7-2; CDR3 DNA: TGTGCCGGCAGCTTATACGAGTCGGCTGGCTACACCTTC; CDR3 protein: CAGSLYESAGYTF
J gene: TRBJ1-1; clone size: NA; CDR3 length: 13; D gene: TRBD1; V gene: TRBV6-1; CDR3 DNA: TGTGCCAGCAGGGGGGACAGCCACACTGAAGCTTTCTTT; CDR3 protein: CASRGDSHTEAFF
J gene: TRBJ2-1; clone size: few; CDR3 length: 15; D gene: TRBD2; V gene: TRBV2; CDR3 DNA: TGTGCCAGCAGTCCGACTAGCGGACCTTACAATGAGCAGTTCTTC; CDR3 protein: CASSPTSGPYNEQFF
J gene: TRBJ2-2; clone size: NA; CDR3 length: 15; D gene: NA; V gene: TRBV6-4; CDR3 DNA: TGTGCCAGCAGGGCCGGGGTTTGGGGGGCCGGGGAGCTGTTTTTT; CDR3 protein: CASRAGVWGAGELFF
J gene: TRBJ1-1; clone size: few; CDR3 length: 16; D gene: TRBD1; V gene: TRBV13; CDR3 DNA: TGTGCCAGCAGCTGGAAACAGGGGTTTTTGAACACTGAAGCTTTCTTT; CDR3 protein: CASSWKQGFLNTEAFF
J gene: TRBJ2-7; clone size: few; CDR3 length: 16; D gene: NA; V gene: TRBV4-1; CDR3 DNA: TGCGCCAGCAGCCAAGAGACCCAGGGGTCTTGGTACGAGCAGTACTTC; CDR3 protein: CASSQETQGSWYEQYF
J gene: TRBJ2-3; clone size: NA; CDR3 length: 15; D gene: NA; V gene: TRBV7-9; CDR3 DNA: TGTGCCAGCAAGCGGGGAGGGGGTATCACAGATACGCAGTATTTT; CDR3 protein: CASKRGGGITDTQYF
J gene: TRBJ1-4; clone size: NA; CDR3 length: 13; D gene: NA; V gene: TRBV27; CDR3 DNA: TGTGCCAGCAGCGACTTGACCGGTGAAAAACTGTTTTTT; CDR3 protein: CASSDLTGEKLFF
J gene: TRBJ2-6; clone size: NA; CDR3 length: 18; D gene: NA; V gene: TRBV10-3; CDR3 DNA: TGTGCCATCACCTCGGACGGCTCGATTTACTCTGGGGCCAACGTCCTGACTTTC; CDR3 protein: CAITSDGSIYSGANVLTF
J gene: TRBJ1-1; clone size: many; CDR3 length: 14; D gene: NA; V gene: TRBV27; CDR3 DNA: TGTGCCAGCAGTCCGCCCTGGGGGGGGACTGAAGCTTTCTTT; CDR3 protein: CASSPPWGGTEAFF
J gene: TRBJ2-3; clone size: NA; CDR3 length: 16; D gene: TRBD2; V gene: TRBV5-1; CDR3 DNA: TGCGCCAGCAGCTTCGGGGGGGGGGGCCCCGGAGATACGCAGTATTTT; CDR3 protein: CASSFGGGGPGDTQYF
J gene: TRBJ2-5; clone size: many; CDR3 length: 15; D gene: NA; V gene: TRBV15; CDR3 DNA: TGTGCCACCAGCTCTAGGTGGGGGGCTGGAGAGACCCAGTACTTC; CDR3 protein: CATSSRWGAGETQYF
J gene: TRBJ1-3; clone size: many; CDR3 length: 14; D gene: NA; V gene: TRBV20-1; CDR3 DNA: TGCAGTGCTTCTGGGGAGCACTCTGGAAACACCATATATTTT; CDR3 protein: CSASGEHSGNTIYF
J gene: TRBJ1-1; clone size: many; CDR3 length: 14; D gene: NA; V gene: TRBV2; CDR3 DNA: TGTGCCAGCAGTGAAGGAGTACTGAACACTGAAGCTTTCTTT; CDR3 protein: CASSEGVLNTEAFF
J gene: TRBJ2-6; clone size: many; CDR3 length: 16; D gene: TRBD1; V gene: TRBV30; CDR3 DNA: TGTGCCTGGGACAGGGGGAAGAGCTCTGGGGCCAACGTCCTGACTTTC; CDR3 protein: CAWDRGKSSGANVLTF